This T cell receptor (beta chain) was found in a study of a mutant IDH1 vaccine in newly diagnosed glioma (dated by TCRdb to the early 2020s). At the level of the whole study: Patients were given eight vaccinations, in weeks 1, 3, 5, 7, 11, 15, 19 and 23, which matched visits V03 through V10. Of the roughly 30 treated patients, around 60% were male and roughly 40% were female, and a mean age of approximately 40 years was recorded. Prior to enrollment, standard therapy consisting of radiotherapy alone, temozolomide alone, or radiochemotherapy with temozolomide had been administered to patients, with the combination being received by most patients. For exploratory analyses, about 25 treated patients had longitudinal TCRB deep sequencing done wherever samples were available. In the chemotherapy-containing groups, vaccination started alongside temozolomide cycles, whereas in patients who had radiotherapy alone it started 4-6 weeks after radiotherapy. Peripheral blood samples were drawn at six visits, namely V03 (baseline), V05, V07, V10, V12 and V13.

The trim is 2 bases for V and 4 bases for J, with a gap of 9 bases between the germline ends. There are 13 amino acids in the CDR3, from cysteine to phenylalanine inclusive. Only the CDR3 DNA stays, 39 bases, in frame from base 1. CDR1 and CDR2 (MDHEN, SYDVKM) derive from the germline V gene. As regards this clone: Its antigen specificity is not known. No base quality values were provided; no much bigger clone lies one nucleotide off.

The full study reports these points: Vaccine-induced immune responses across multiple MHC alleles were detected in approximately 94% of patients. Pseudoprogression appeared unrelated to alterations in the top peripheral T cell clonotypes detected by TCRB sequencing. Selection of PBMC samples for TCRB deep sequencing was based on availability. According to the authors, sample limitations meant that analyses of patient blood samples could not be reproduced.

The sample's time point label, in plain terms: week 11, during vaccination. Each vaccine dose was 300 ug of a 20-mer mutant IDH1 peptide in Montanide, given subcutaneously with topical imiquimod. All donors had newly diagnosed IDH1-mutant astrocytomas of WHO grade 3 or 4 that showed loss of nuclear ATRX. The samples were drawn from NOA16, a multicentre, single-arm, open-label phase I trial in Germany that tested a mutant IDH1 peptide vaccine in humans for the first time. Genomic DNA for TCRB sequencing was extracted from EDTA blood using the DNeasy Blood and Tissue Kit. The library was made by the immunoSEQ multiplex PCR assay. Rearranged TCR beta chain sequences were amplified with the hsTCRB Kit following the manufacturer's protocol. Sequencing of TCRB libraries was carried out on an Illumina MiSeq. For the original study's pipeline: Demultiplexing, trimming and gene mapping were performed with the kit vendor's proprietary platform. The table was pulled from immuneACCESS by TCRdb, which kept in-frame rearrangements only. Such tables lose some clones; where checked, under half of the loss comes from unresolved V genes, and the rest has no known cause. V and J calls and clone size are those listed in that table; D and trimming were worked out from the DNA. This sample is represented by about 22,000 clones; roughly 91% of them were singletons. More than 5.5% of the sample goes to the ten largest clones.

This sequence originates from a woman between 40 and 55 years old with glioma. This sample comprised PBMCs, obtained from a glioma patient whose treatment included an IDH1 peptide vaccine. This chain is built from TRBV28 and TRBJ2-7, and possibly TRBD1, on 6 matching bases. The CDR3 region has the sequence CASSLGQGYEQYF. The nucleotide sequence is TGTGCCAGCAGTTTAGGGCAGGGGTACGAGCAGTACTTC. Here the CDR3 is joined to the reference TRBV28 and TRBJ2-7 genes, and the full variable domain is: DVKVTQSSRYLVKRTGEKVFLECVQDMDHENMFWYRQDPGLGLRLIYFSYDVKMKEKGDIPEGYSVSREKKERFSLILESASTNQTSMYLCASSLGQGYEQYFGPGTRLTVT.